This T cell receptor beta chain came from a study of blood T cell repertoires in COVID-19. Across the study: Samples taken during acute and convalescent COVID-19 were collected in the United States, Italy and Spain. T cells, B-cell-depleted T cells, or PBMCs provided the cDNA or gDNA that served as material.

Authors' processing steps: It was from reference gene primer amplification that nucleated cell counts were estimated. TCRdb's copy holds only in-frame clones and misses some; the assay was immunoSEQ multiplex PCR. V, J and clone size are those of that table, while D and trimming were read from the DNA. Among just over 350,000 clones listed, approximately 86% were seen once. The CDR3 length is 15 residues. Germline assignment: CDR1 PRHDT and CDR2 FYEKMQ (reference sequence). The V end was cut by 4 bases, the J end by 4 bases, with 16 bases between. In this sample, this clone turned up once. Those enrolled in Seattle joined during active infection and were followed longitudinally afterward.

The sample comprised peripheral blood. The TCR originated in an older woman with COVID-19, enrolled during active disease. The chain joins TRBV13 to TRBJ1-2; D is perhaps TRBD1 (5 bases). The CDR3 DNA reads TGTGCCAGCAGCTCCTCAAGATCAGGGCCCTATGGCTACACCTTC. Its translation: CASSSSRSGPYGYTF.